These 3 T cell receptor beta chains share one sample of origin, sequenced in a study of shared clonotypes between healthy human individuals. The data were produced by immunoSEQ multiplex PCR, yet TCRdb's version contains in-frame clones alone and is incomplete. The data show a few million clones, approximately 95% seen once. The sequenced material came from naive CD4+ T cells from PBMCs. Specified subset: CD45RA+ positively selected. These receptors were obtained from a man between 18 and 35 years old in good health. Some clones in this sample may be carry-over from other donors' samples.

The V and J genes are TRBV2 and TRBJ1-5, with D unresolved. Per the germline V gene, CDR1 is SNHLY and CDR2 is FYNNEI. V was cut by 4 bases and J by 4 bases, with 17 bases left in between. The CDR3 is made up of 16 amino acids. CDR3 region: CASSARPQVWNQPQHF. CDR3 DNA sequence: TGTGCCAGCAGTGCTCGGCCCCAGGTATGGAATCAGCCCCAGCATTTT.

CDR3: CAISGFGGETQYF. In nucleotides, the CDR3 is TGTGCCATCAGCGGTTTTGGGGGGGAGACCCAGTACTTC. This chain uses TRBV10-3 with TRBJ2-5, with a weak D call TRBD2 (6 bases). The V gene's germline CDR1 is ENHRY and CDR2 SYGVKD. The CDR3 covers 13 residues. The V and J ends lost 6 bases and 5 bases respectively, with 13 bases between them.

This clone showed up just a few times. The J gene is TRBJ1-2, the V gene TRBV5-1, with no clear D. The CDR3 has 14 amino acids. The ends were cut back, 4 bases at V and 8 bases at J, with 18 bases in the middle. Germline V gene sequence: CDR1 SGHRS, CDR2 YFSETQ. In nucleotides, the CDR3 is TGCGCCAGCAGCCTTACTAATACCCGCGGCGGCTACACCTTC. Translated: CASSLTNTRGGYTF.